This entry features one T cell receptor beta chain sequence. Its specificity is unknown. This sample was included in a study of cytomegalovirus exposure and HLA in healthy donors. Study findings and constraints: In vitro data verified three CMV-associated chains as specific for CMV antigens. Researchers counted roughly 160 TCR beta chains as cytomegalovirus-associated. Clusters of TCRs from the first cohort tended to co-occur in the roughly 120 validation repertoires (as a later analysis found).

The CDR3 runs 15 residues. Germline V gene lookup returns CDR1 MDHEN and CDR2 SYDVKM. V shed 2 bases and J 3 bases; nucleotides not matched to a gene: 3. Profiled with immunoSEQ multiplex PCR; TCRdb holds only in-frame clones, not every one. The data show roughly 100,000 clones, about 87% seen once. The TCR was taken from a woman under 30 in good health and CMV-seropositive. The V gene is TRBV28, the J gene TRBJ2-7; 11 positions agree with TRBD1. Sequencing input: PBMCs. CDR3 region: CASSLMGQGVYEQYF. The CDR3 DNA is TGTGCCAGCAGTTTAATGGGACAGGGGGTCTACGAGCAGTACTTC.